Listed here are 5 T cell receptor beta chains from one sample, sequenced in a study of blood T cell repertoires in COVID-19 (dated by TCRdb to between 2020 and 2021). Library method: the immunoSEQ multiplex PCR assay. TCRdb carries this immuneACCESS record with in-frame sequences only. Its versions omit some clonotypes, under half of them owing to an unresolved V gene in the studies checked, with the rest unexplained. In all, the sample holds more than 300,000 clones, and 88% of those were seen once. The ten biggest clones cover 1.5% to 2% of the sample. The source material was peripheral blood. The receptors were gathered from a woman in her 30s with COVID-19, enrolled during active disease.

This clone has only one observation. The V gene is TRBV7-9, the J gene TRBJ1-3; the D is unclear. The CDR3 is made up of 19 amino acids. V was clipped by 3 bases and J by 0 bases, with 21 bases between them. The germline V gene encodes CDR1 SEHNR and CDR2 FQNEAQ (reference sequence). Here the CDR3 DNA reads TGTGCCAGCAGCTTGCAAGCTGAAATGTACGGGAGCTCTGGAAACACCATATATTTT. It encodes CASSLQAEMYGSSGNTIYF.

This chain links TRBV5-1 with TRBJ2-7; no definite D call. Trimming shortened V by 1 base and J by 1 base, and 9 bases separated the two germline ends. CDR3 size: 14 residues. The germline V gene has CDR1 SGHRS and CDR2 YFSETQ. The CDR3 region has the DNA TGCGCCAGCAGCTTGACTGCAGGATCCTACGAGCAGTACTTC. This sequence encodes CASSLTAGSYEQYF. Full variable domain (missing parts from reference TRBV5-1 and TRBJ2-7): KAGVTQTPRYLIKTRGQQVTLSCSPISGHRSVSWYQQTPGQGLQFLFEYFSETQRNKGNFPGRFSGRQFSNSRSEMNVSTLELGDSALYLCASSLTAGSYEQYFGPGTRLTVT.

The chain links TRBV11-3 to TRBJ1-5; 7 bases agree with TRBD1. This CDR3 has 13 amino acids. V trimming: 5 bases; J trimming: 5 bases; junction bases outside the gene matches: 3. CDR1 is SGHNT, CDR2 YENEEA, per germline. CDR3 loop: CASSQGQHQPQHF. The CDR3 bases are TGTGCCAGCAGCCAGGGACAGCATCAGCCCCAGCATTTT.

This clone was recorded once. The rearrangement joins TRBV28 to TRBJ2-3; no firm D call. V lost 11 bases to trimming and J lost 1 base, with 13 bases between them. Germline V gene lookup returns CDR1 MDHEN and CDR2 SYDVKM. This CDR3 has 13 amino acids. The CDR3 is CAHLTPGTDTQYF. CDR3 sequence (DNA): TGTGCCCACCTGACACCAGGCACAGATACGCAGTATTTT.

The gene calls are TRBV2 and TRBJ1-4, with a possible D match to TRBD1 (6 bases). CDR1 and CDR2 from the germline V gene are SNHLY and FYNNEI. Trimming pared 4 bases from V and 1 base from J, leaving 10 bases between. The CDR3 consists of 15 residues. The DNA of the CDR3 is TGTGCCAGCAGTGCGGGGGGCTTAACTAATGAAAAACTGTTTTTT. Its translation: CASSAGGLTNEKLFF.